This TCR beta chain derives from a study of blood T cells in healthy people across ages. Study at large: Capture via template switching afforded approximately one barcoded beta molecule per two T cells. Notes on the study in general: A roughly linear fall in TCR beta diversity per million T cells was seen with increasing age. Long-lived and aged donors differed, with more naive CD4+ cells and higher diversity in the long-lived.

The CDR3 has 15 amino acids. From germline, CDR1 is DFQATT and CDR2 SNEGSKA (reference sequence). Only one count was recorded for this clonotype. Its antigen is undetermined. Its ends do not fully match the called genes, so a read error is possible. Primers used in a second PCR of about 6 to 12 cycles were a sample-barcoded 5' primer and a J-beta primer mix. TCRdb independently ran MiXCR on the 5' RACE reads; one entry per CDR3 protein. The sample lists 1.6 million or so distinct CDR3 sequences; approximately 32% were seen once. This sequence originates from a woman in her 30s in good health. The chain combines TRBV20-1 with TRBJ2-1; no reliable D call. Sequencing was performed on blood. CDR3 region: CSARSSAAAYDEQFF. CDR3 DNA: TGCAGTGCTAGATCCTCGGCGGCGGCCTACGATGAGCAGTTCTTC.